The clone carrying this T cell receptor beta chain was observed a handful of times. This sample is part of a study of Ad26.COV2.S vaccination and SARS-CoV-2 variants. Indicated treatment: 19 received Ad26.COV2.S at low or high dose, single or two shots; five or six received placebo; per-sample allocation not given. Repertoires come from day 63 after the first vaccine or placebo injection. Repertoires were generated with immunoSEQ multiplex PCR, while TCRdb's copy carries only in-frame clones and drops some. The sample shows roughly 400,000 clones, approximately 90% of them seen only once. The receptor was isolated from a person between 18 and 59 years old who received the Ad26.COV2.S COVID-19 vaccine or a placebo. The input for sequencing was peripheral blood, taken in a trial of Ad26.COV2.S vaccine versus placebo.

CDR3 bases: TGTGCCAGCAGCTTAGGGTCGGCGGGAACAAATTCACCCCTCCACTTT. It encodes CASSLGSAGTNSPLHF. The chain joins TRBV7-6 to TRBJ1-6; D remains ambiguous. Looked up from germline, CDR1 is SGHVS and CDR2 is FNYEAQ. The germline V and J ends were trimmed by 1 base and 7 bases, with 14 bases remaining between them. The CDR3 is made up of 16 amino acids.